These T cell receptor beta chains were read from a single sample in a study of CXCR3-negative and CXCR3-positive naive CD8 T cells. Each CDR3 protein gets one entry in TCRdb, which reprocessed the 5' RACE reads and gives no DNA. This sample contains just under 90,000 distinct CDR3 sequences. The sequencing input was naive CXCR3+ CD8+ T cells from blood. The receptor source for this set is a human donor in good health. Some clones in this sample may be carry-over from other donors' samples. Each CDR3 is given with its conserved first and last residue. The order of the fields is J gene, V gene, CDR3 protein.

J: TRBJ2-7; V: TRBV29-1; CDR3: CSVPGLAGVEQYF
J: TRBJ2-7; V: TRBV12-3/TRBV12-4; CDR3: CATTGLSYEQYF
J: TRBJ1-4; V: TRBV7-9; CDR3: CASGGSDEKLFF
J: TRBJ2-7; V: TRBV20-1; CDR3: CSASVPGRDLIYEQYF
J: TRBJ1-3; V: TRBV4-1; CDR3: CASSHPLSDNTIYF
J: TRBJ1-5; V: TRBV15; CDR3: CATSGSGSQPQHF
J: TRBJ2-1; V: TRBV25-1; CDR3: CASLEGNYNEQFF
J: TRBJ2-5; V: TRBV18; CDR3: CASSPIKDWQETQYF
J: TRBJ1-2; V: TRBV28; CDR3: CASSFAGDIYGYTF
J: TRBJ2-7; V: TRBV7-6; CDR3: CASSLAIAREQYF
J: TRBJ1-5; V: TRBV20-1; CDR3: CSASDRGDVQPQHF
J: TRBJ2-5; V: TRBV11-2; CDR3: CASSPRWGTGEETQYF
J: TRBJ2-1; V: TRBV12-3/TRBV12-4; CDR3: CASSPTTGTNEQFF
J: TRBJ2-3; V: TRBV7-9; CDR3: CASLGAGRLDTQYF
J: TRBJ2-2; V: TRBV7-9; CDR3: CASSLGDLNTGELFF
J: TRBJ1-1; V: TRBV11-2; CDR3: CASLLNTEAFF
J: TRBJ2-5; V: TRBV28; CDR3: CATKRERGEYFETQYF
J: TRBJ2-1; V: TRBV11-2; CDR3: CASSLVRDTGLAYLYNEQFF
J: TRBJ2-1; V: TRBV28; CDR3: CAGAEAGVDEQFF
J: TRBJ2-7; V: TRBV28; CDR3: CASSLWREQYF
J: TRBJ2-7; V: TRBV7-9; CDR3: CASSLGGPSGYYEQYF
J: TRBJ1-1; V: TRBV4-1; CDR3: CASSQGTGAGTEAFF
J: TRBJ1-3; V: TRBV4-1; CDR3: CASRPEAGITISGNTIYF
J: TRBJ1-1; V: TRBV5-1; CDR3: CASSPIYGNTEAFF
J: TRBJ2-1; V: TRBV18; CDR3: CASSPAMFVTAGTSSYNEQFF
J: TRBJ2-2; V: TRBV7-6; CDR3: CASSLEAGPTGELFF
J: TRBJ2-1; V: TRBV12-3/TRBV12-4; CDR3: CASSQNVAGGSLGEQFF
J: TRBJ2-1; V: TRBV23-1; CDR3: CASRPGQGAENEQFF
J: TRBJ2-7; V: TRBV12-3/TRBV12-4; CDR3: CASNPGQGFEQYF
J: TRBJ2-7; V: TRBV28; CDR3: CASTDPRVSSYEQYF
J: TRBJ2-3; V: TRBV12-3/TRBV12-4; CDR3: CASRTTGLTDTQYF
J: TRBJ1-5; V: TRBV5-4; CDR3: CASSLVPDSNQPQHF
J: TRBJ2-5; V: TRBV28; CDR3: CASGGDRKGQWEETQYF
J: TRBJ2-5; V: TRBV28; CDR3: CASRMTSGWETQYF
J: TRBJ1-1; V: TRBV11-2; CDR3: CASSVGAGGWSEAFF
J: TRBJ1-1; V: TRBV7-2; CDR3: CASSLSGWFSAFF